This TCR beta chain is drawn from a study of blood T cell repertoires in COVID-19. The wider study: Italy, Spain and the United States were the sources of the convalescent and acute COVID-19 samples.

Germline V gene data show CDR1 as SGDLS and CDR2 as YYNGEE. This CDR3 is built from 19 residues. The V end lost 3 bases, the J end lost 4 bases, and 28 bases lay between the germline ends. Produced via immunoSEQ multiplex PCR; TCRdb's table is partial and in-frame only. The repertoire has about 62,000 clones, roughly 90% of them found once; the top ten carry 3.9%. This receptor was identified in a human donor in a cohort sampled during active COVID-19. The chain couples TRBV9 to TRBJ1-2; the D gene is possibly TRBD1 (6 bases). Sequenced: peripheral blood. CDR3 nucleotides: TGTGCCAGCAGCGGAGACACTGCAGGGGAAAGGGCCCTTTTCTATGGCTACACCTTC. It is translated as CASSGDTAGERALFYGYTF.